The 7 T cell receptor beta chains listed next were all sequenced from one sample in a study of tumor T cells in aggressive B-cell lymphoma (dated by TCRdb to between 2016 and 2019). The library was prepared using the immunoSEQ multiplex PCR assay. The immuneACCESS repertoire file appears here via TCRdb, limited to in-frame rearrangements. These files lack a portion of the clones; in checked studies, under half of the deficit traces to unresolved V genes, and the cause of the others is not known. In this sample the table shows 5,500 to 7,000 clones, about 68% of which occur a single time. The ten largest clones add up to roughly 7.3% of the sample. The sequenced sample was tumor tissue. The receptors derive from an adult with diffuse large B cell lymphoma.

This chain connects TRBV5-4 to TRBJ1-1, with D possibly matching TRBD1 (6 bases). Looked up from germline, CDR1 is SGHNT and CDR2 is YYREEE (reference sequence). V lost 7 bases and J 4 bases, leaving 14 bases between the germline ends. This CDR3 region has 13 residues. The CDR3: CASEQGFGTEAFF. CDR3 nucleotides: TGTGCCAGCGAACAGGGTTTCGGCACTGAAGCTTTCTTT.

This chain links TRBV28 with TRBJ1-1, with D possibly TRBD1 on 5 matching bases. The ends were cut back, 4 bases at V and 1 base at J, with 10 bases in the middle. In germline, CDR1 is MDHEN, CDR2 SYDVKM. This CDR3 has 14 amino acids. CDR3 bases: TGTGCCAGCAGTTCGCGACAGAGGAACACTGAAGCTTTCTTT. Translation gives CASSSRQRNTEAFF.

The chain recombines TRBV28 with TRBJ2-1; 15 nucleotides line up with TRBD2. Looked up from germline, CDR1 is MDHEN and CDR2 is SYDVKM. The junction had 10 bases not matched to a gene; V was cut back by 3 bases and J by 7 bases. The CDR3 runs to 18 residues. The CDR3: CASSFFGLAGGQSNEQFF. In DNA, the CDR3 is TGTGCCAGCAGTTTTTTCGGACTAGCGGGAGGGCAATCAAATGAGCAGTTCTTC.

This clone was counted only a few times. V gene TRBV9 combines with J gene TRBJ2-3; D not resolved. CDR3 length: 11 residues. Germline CDR1 SGDLS, CDR2 YYNGEE. With 10 bases removed from V and 6 bases from J, the gap between germline ends came to 12 bases. CDR3 in amino acids: CASQGRDTQYF. DNA of the CDR3: TGTGCCTCTCAAGGCAGGGATACGCAGTATTTT. The whole variable domain, filled in from reference TRBV9 and TRBJ2-3, reads DSGVTQTPKHLITATGQRVTLRCSPRSGDLSVYWYQQSLDQGLQFLIQYYNGEERAKGNILERFSAQQFPDLHSELNLSSLELGDSALYFCASQGRDTQYFGPGTRLTVL.

A few counts support this clone. DNA of the CDR3: TGTGCCAGCAGTTCCTCCTCTGGGGCCAACGTCCTGACTTTC. Translation gives CASSSSSGANVLTF. V is TRBV27 and J is TRBJ2-6; no clear D gene. Trimming removed 4 bases from V and 0 bases from J, with 4 bases in between. The CDR3 extends over 14 amino acids. CDR1 and CDR2 from the germline V gene are MNHEY and SMNVEV (reference sequence). The complete variable domain, with remaining parts taken from reference TRBV27 and TRBJ2-6, reads EAQVTQNPRYLITVTGKKLTVTCSQNMNHEYMSWYRQDPGLGLRQIYYSMNVEVTDKGDVPEGYKVSRKEKRNFPLILESPSPNQTSLYFCASSSSSGANVLTFGAGSRLTVL.

This chain joins TRBV10-3 and TRBJ1-2, with D perhaps TRBD1 (6 bases). This CDR3 comprises 19 residues. The V gene lost 0 bases and the J gene lost 0 bases, with 20 bases spanning the gap. Germline CDR1 and CDR2: ENHRY and SYGVKD. The CDR3 DNA reads as TGTGCCATCAGTGAGTCGAAAGCTATAGGGGGTCTACCTAACTATGGCTACACCTTC. Amino acids: CAISESKAIGGLPNYGYTF.

The chain combines TRBV27 with TRBJ1-5; D uncertain. V gave up 2 bases and J gave up 4 bases, with 6 bases separating them. Per germline, CDR1 MNHEY and CDR2 SMNVEV (reference sequence). This CDR3 is built from 13 residues. The CDR3 bases are TGTGCCAGCAGTTTAGTAGTGAATCAGCCCCAGCATTTT. Amino acid sequence: CASSLVVNQPQHF.